These 17 T cell receptor beta chains came from one sample sequenced in a study of CD8 T cells in Susac syndrome. Reverse transcription of about 0.5 to 1 ug RNA used random hexamers. MiXCR, applied by TCRdb to the immunoSEQ multiplex PCR reads, yields one record per CDR3 protein. The sample comprises around 190,000 distinct CDR3 sequences, about 95% of which are singletons, and 0.1% rests with the top ten. The material sequenced was CD4+ T cells from PBMCs. These receptors were collected from a human donor in good health.

The chain combines TRBV14 with TRBJ2-3, with D uncertain. Trimming stripped 5 bases from V and 0 bases from J, with 3 bases between. Looked up from germline, CDR1 is SGHDN and CDR2 is FVKESK. The CDR3 sequence is 12 residues long. CDR3 protein: CASSYSTDTQYF. CDR3 coding DNA: TGTGCCAGCAGCTATAGCACAGATACGCAGTATTTT.

The V gene is TRBV27, the J gene TRBJ1-1; a weak D match, TRBD1 (6 bases). Germline CDR1 MNHEY, CDR2 SMNVEV (reference sequence). V was trimmed by 8 bases and J by 4 bases, leaving 14 bases between them. This CDR3 comprises 13 residues. The CDR3 nucleotides read TGTGCCAGCCAGAGGGGGTCGGGCACTGAAGCTTTCTTT. Amino acids: CASQRGSGTEAFF.

The CDR3 DNA reads TGCAGTGCTAGTGATGCCAGTGGGAGAATAGGCTACACCTTC. Translating gives CSASDASGRIGYTF. V gene TRBV20-1 combines with J gene TRBJ1-2; no reliable D call. The ends were cut back, 3 bases at V and 8 bases at J, with 19 bases in the middle. The CDR3 loop spans 14 amino acids. Per the germline V gene, CDR1 is DFQATT and CDR2 is SNEGSKA (reference sequence).

The rearrangement joins TRBV20-1 to TRBJ2-7, with D hard to call. The CDR3 runs 12 residues. V shed 6 bases and J shed 3 bases, with 12 bases lying between them. CDR1 DFQATT and CDR2 SNEGSKA come from the germline V gene (reference sequence). The CDR3 sequence is CSAHPGLYEQYF. For the CDR3, the DNA is TGCAGTGCCCACCCCGGGCTCTACGAGCAGTACTTC.

The rearrangement uses TRBV4-3 and TRBJ2-7, with 9 bases lining up with TRBD2. The germline V gene encodes CDR1 LGHNA and CDR2 YSLEER. Trimming at V came to 4 bases and at J to 2 bases, leaving 9 bases not matched to a gene. The CDR3 totals 16 residues. The CDR3 spells CASSPSGPSGAYEQYF. CDR3 bases: TGCGCCAGCAGCCCTAGCGGGCCTAGCGGGGCCTACGAGCAGTACTTC.

This chain links TRBV19 with TRBJ2-7; perhaps TRBD1 as D (5 bases). V lost 10 bases to trimming and J lost 2 bases, with 15 bases between them. The CDR3 contains 13 residues. CDR1 and CDR2 from the germline V gene are LNHDA and SQIVND (reference sequence). CDR3 DNA sequence: TGTGCCACCAGACCCAGGGCAGCCTACGAGCAGTACTTC. It yields the protein CATRPRAAYEQYF.

The chain joins TRBV27 to TRBJ1-1; D gene ambiguous. Germline CDR1 and CDR2: MNHEY and SMNVEV (reference sequence). V was clipped by 3 bases and J by 2 bases, with 13 bases between them. The CDR3 contains 15 residues. CDR3 amino acids: CASSFLWQRNTEAFF. In DNA, the CDR3 is TGTGCCAGCAGTTTCCTTTGGCAGCGAAACACTGAAGCTTTCTTT.

The V and J genes are TRBV6-5 and TRBJ2-3; D uncertain. Trimming removed 5 bases from V and 9 bases from J, with 9 bases in between. This CDR3 region has 11 residues. The germline V gene has CDR1 MNHEY and CDR2 SVGAGI. CDR3 in DNA: TGTGCCAGCAGTCTAGGCAGGACGCAGTATTTT. Protein product: CASSLGRTQYF.

The V and J genes are TRBV29-1 and TRBJ1-2; 8 nucleotides agree with TRBD1. J gave up 8 bases and V 5 bases, and 4 bases lay outside the gene matches. CDR1 and CDR2 from the germline V gene are SQVTM and ANQGSEA. This CDR3 is 11 amino acids long. The CDR3 protein is CSVHTGGGYTF. The CDR3 nucleotides are TGCAGCGTTCATACAGGGGGAGGCTACACCTTC. Supplemented by reference TRBV29-1 and TRBJ1-2, the full variable domain reads SAVISQKPSRDICQRGTSLTIQCQVDSQVTMMFWYRQQPGQSLTLIATANQGSEATYESGFVIDKFPISRPNLTFSTLTVSNMSPEDSSIYLCSVHTGGGYTFGSGTRLTVV.

The gene calls are TRBV7-2 and TRBJ2-2, with a weak D call TRBD1 (5 bases). Trimming shortened V by 6 bases and J by 4 bases, and 12 bases separated the two germline ends. This CDR3 spans 14 amino acids. Germline V gene lookup returns CDR1 SGHTA and CDR2 FQGNSA. The CDR3 DNA follows: TGTGCCAGCAGGTCAACAGGATTCACCGGGGAGCTGTTTTTT. Amino acids: CASRSTGFTGELFF.

V is TRBV29-1 and J is TRBJ2-5; D may be TRBD2 (5 bases). CDR3 size: 15 residues. CDR1 and CDR2 (germline): SQVTM, ANQGSEA. V shed 5 bases and J shed 0 bases, with 16 bases lying between them. The CDR3 loop is CSVKRLSIDQETQYF. As DNA, the CDR3 is TGCAGCGTTAAGCGGCTTTCCATCGACCAAGAGACCCAGTACTTC.

V gene TRBV9 combines with J gene TRBJ2-2, with D hard to call. The CDR3 has 14 amino acids. The germline gives CDR1 SGDLS, CDR2 YYNGEE. V was clipped by 3 bases and J by 0 bases, with 6 bases between them. The CDR3 protein is CASSAPSNTGELFF. The CDR3 region has the DNA TGTGCCAGCAGCGCCCCCTCGAACACCGGGGAGCTGTTTTTT.

This clonotype was observed a single time. V usage is TRBV14 and J usage is TRBJ2-7, with a possible D match to TRBD2 (6 bases). Germline V CDR1 and CDR2: SGHDN, FVKESK. V was clipped by 4 bases and J by 6 bases, with 22 bases between them. The CDR3 sequence is 16 residues long. The DNA for the CDR3 is TGTGCCAGCAGCCTGACTAGACCGACCACCAACTCCGAGCAGTACTTC. This translates into CASSLTRPTTNSEQYF.

This chain joins TRBV5-1 and TRBJ2-2; D is ambiguous. The V end lost 5 bases, the J end lost 2 bases, and 13 bases lay between the germline ends. This CDR3 is 15 amino acids long. Germline values: CDR1 SGHRS, CDR2 YFSETQ. This CDR3 reads CASRDGSVNTGELFF. The CDR3 DNA is TGCGCCAGCAGGGATGGGTCGGTTAACACCGGGGAGCTGTTTTTT. Supplemented by reference TRBV5-1 and TRBJ2-2, the full variable domain reads KAGVTQTPRYLIKTRGQQVTLSCSPISGHRSVSWYQQTPGQGLQFLFEYFSETQRNKGNFPGRFSGRQFSNSRSEMNVSTLELGDSALYLCASRDGSVNTGELFFGEGSRLTVL.

V is TRBV27 and J is TRBJ1-1; D ambiguous. Germline V gives CDR1 MNHEY, CDR2 SMNVEV (reference sequence). The CDR3 length is 11 residues. With 11 bases removed from V and 4 bases from J, the gap between germline ends came to 11 bases. The CDR3 DNA reads TGTGCCTGCCTGGGGTGCACTGAAGCTTTCTTT. Translating it yields CACLGCTEAFF.

V and J are TRBV14 and TRBJ2-1, with TRBD1 as a possible D gene (6 bases). CDR3 length: 13 amino acids. V was pared by 1 base and J by 6 bases, with 7 bases between. Germline V gives CDR1 SGHDN, CDR2 FVKESK. The CDR3 loop reads CASSQGTVNEQFF. The CDR3 nucleotides are TGTGCCAGCAGCCAAGGGACAGTCAATGAGCAGTTCTTC.

The chain couples TRBV27 to TRBJ2-7, with 7 bases that match TRBD2. Per the germline V gene, CDR1 is MNHEY and CDR2 is SMNVEV (reference sequence). The junction had 10 bases not matched to a gene; V was cut back by 6 bases and J by 2 bases. The CDR3 is made up of 15 amino acids. The CDR3 sequence: CASRRVAGGTYEQYF. The CDR3 nucleotides are TGTGCCAGCAGAAGGGTAGCGGGCGGTACCTACGAGCAGTACTTC.